This TCR beta chain emerged from a study of blood T cell repertoires in COVID-19. About the research overall: The United States, Italy and Spain provided the acute and convalescent COVID-19 samples.

The table came from immunoSEQ multiplex PCR; TCRdb's copy has only in-frame clones and leaves some out. The profile shows roughly 200,000 clones, around 83% of them singletons. This clone was counted a few times. The V and J ends lost 6 bases and 1 base, in that order; junction bases with no gene match: 2. Germline V CDR1 and CDR2: SGHRS, YFSETQ. The CDR3 runs to 15 residues. This sequence originates from a man in his forties or fifties with active or convalescent COVID-19. The sample taken for sequencing was peripheral blood. The chain is built from TRBV5-1 and TRBJ2-1; TRBD2 matches 12 bases. The CDR3: CASTTSGGSYNEQFF. The DNA for the CDR3 is TGCGCCAGCACGACTAGCGGGGGATCCTACAATGAGCAGTTCTTC. Full variable domain (outside the CDR3, taken from reference TRBV5-1 and TRBJ2-1): KAGVTQTPRYLIKTRGQQVTLSCSPISGHRSVSWYQQTPGQGLQFLFEYFSETQRNKGNFPGRFSGRQFSNSRSEMNVSTLELGDSALYLCASTTSGGSYNEQFFGPGTRLTVL.